The source of this T cell receptor (beta chain) is a study of T cells in Graves' hyperthyroidism and ophthalmopathy. TCR beta CDR3 regions were amplified from RNA transcripts. The TCR CDR3 first-round RT-PCR relied on the HTBI primer set. TCRdb itself ran the multiplex PCR reads through MiXCR, one entry per CDR3 protein. The sample holds around 700,000 distinct CDR3 sequences; about 35% are singletons and the top ten take more than 25%. In germline, CDR1 is LNHDA, CDR2 SQIVND (reference sequence). The V segment lost 7 bases and the J segment 7 bases; nucleotides outside the gene matches: 6. The CDR3 runs 13 residues. Subjects aged 18 to 65 presented with newly diagnosed hyperthyroidism of less than 2 months' duration.

The sequenced sample consisted of blood. The receptor was isolated from a woman between 40 and 55 years old with Graves' hyperthyroidism. The V call is TRBV19, the J call TRBJ1-2; 10 positions match TRBD1. The CDR3: CASKTGGAGGYTF. The CDR3 bases are TGTGCCAGTAAGACAGGGGGCGCGGGTGGCTACACCTTC.